One and the same sample provided the 31 T cell receptor beta chains below, sequenced in a study of vaccination and CD4 T cells after COVID-19. Sequenced with the Oncomine TCR Beta short-read assay was DNA taken from cultured CD4+ T cells. In TCRdb, the PCR reads were re-called with MiXCR into one record per CDR3 protein. The table records some 15,000 distinct CDR3 sequences, around 56% of them present only once. These receptors lack a known antigen. Treatment given: roughly 11-day PBMC culture with coronavirus spike peptide pools or control peptides (ViraFEST assay). The sequencing input was CD4+ T cells from blood, cultured in vitro. These receptors were obtained from a human donor who had recovered from COVID-19.

This clonotype was found a few times. The V call is TRBV15, the J call TRBJ1-6; possibly TRBD1 for D (5 bases). The CDR3 runs to 13 residues. Germline V CDR1 and CDR2: LNHNV, YYDKDF (reference sequence). V lost 6 bases, J lost 5 bases, and 8 bases lay in between. The CDR3 spells CATRTDNNSPLHF. The CDR3 coding sequence is TGTGCCACCAGGACGGACAATAATTCACCCCTCCACTTT.

The chain joins TRBV20-1 to TRBJ2-5; 8 bases fit TRBD2. CDR1 is DFQATT and CDR2 is SNEGSKA in the germline V gene (reference sequence). J was trimmed by 5 bases and V by 3 bases; bases with no gene match: 5. The CDR3 covers 13 residues. As DNA, the CDR3 is TGCAGTGCTAGGGTAGCGGGACGGGAGACCCAGTACTTC. Encoded protein: CSARVAGRETQYF.

This clonotype was seen only a few times. The genes are TRBV7-2 and TRBJ2-7; D assignment may be TRBD1 or TRBD2 (5 bases each). CDR1 is SGHTA, CDR2 FQGNSA, per germline. This CDR3 spans 15 amino acids. The ends were cut back, 4 bases at V and 2 bases at J, with 15 bases in the middle. The CDR3 is CASSSTGTLTYEQYF. The CDR3 DNA follows: TGTGCCAGCAGCTCTACCGGGACCTTGACCTACGAGCAGTACTTC.

This clonotype was found a few times. V and J are TRBV7-8 and TRBJ2-7, with D hard to call. The V gene's germline CDR1 is SGHVS and CDR2 FQNEAQ. The CDR3 spans 14 residues. Trimming took 2 bases from V and 2 from J, leaving 10 bases between them. CDR3 protein: CASSLIDGPYEQYF. As DNA, the CDR3 is TGTGCCAGCAGCTTAATCGACGGACCCTACGAGCAGTACTTC.

V is TRBV6-1 and J is TRBJ2-7, with D maybe TRBD2 (6 bases). This CDR3 comprises 15 residues. Germline V gene lookup returns CDR1 MNHNS and CDR2 SASEGT. Trimming shortened V by 6 bases and J by 4 bases, and 19 bases separated the two germline ends. Here the CDR3 DNA reads TGTGCCAGCAGCCAAGCCGGGGGAGCGGCGTACGAGCAGTACTTC. Translated, it gives CASSQAGGAAYEQYF.

V usage is TRBV20-1 and J usage is TRBJ2-1; the D gene is possibly TRBD2 (6 bases). The CDR3 loop spans 14 amino acids. Per germline, CDR1 DFQATT and CDR2 SNEGSKA (reference sequence). Trimming pared 3 bases from V and 5 bases from J, leaving 14 bases between. CDR3 nucleotides: TGCAGTGCTAGTGGGTCGGGAGTACACAATGAGCAGTTCTTC. Its protein is CSASGSGVHNEQFF.

The DNA for the CDR3 is TGCAGTGCCAGTGGGACAGGGGAGATTCTCCATGGCTACACCTTC. It codes for CSASGTGEILHGYTF. The chain employs TRBV20-1 and TRBJ1-2; TRBD1 agrees at 10 bases. This CDR3 has 15 amino acids. With 6 bases clipped from V and 6 bases from J, the junction kept 13 bases outside the gene matches. Germline CDR1 and CDR2: DFQATT and SNEGSKA (reference sequence).

This clonotype was detected only a few times. The chain is built from TRBV27 and TRBJ1-1; 11 positions match TRBD1. This CDR3 is built from 14 residues. CDR1 is MNHEY, CDR2 SMNVEV, per germline (reference sequence). V shed 8 bases and J 6 bases; nucleotides not matched to a gene: 8. The CDR3 DNA is TGTGCCAGCCTCCGGACAGGGGGCCTGGCTGAAGCTTTCTTT. Translation: CASLRTGGLAEAFF.

This chain links TRBV15 with TRBJ1-1, with no clear D. V dropped 3 bases and J dropped 2 bases, with 7 bases sitting between them. The CDR3 is 13 amino acids. Germline-derived CDR1 and CDR2 are LNHNV and YYDKDF (reference sequence). The CDR3 loop reads CATSRSGNTEAFF. Written as DNA, the CDR3 is TGTGCCACCAGCAGGTCGGGAAACACTGAAGCTTTCTTT. The full variable domain, in which reference TRBV15 and TRBJ1-1 provide the parts outside the CDR3, is DAMVIQNPRYQVTQFGKPVTLSCSQTLNHNVMYWYQQKSSQAPKLLFHYYDKDFNNEADTPDNFQSRRPNTSFCFLDIRSPGLGDTAMYLCATSRSGNTEAFFGQGTRLTVV.

This rearrangement joins TRBV28 to TRBJ1-3, with D possibly being TRBD1 (5 bases). The germline gives CDR1 MDHEN, CDR2 SYDVKM. Trimming took off 3 bases at V and 0 bases at J, with 9 bases between the two ends. The CDR3 sequence is 15 residues long. In DNA, the CDR3 is TGTGCCAGCAGTTTCGGGGGGGGCTCTGGAAACACCATATATTTT. Encoded protein: CASSFGGGSGNTIYF.

The chain employs TRBV2 and TRBJ2-1; D uncertain. Germline-derived CDR1 and CDR2 are SNHLY and FYNNEI. The CDR3 contains 11 residues. Trimming pared 8 bases from V and 9 bases from J, leaving 11 bases between. This CDR3 is CASLEDPEQFF. The DNA for the CDR3 is TGTGCCAGCCTCGAGGACCCTGAGCAGTTCTTC.

The chain has TRBV28 and TRBJ2-7, with 8 bases matching TRBD1. Looked up from germline, CDR1 is MDHEN and CDR2 is SYDVKM. The V segment lost 5 bases and the J segment 12 bases; nucleotides outside the gene matches: 9. This CDR3 region has 12 residues. CDR3 bases: TGTGCCAGCAGTATAAACCGGGACAGGCCGTACTTC. Amino acids: CASSINRDRPYF.

The J gene is TRBJ2-1, the V gene TRBV29-1; possible D gene TRBD2, 5 bases. CDR1 and CDR2 from the germline V gene are SQVTM and ANQGSEA. Trimming shortened V by 6 bases and J by 5 bases, and 14 bases separated the two germline ends. CDR3 size: 13 residues. The CDR3 is CSVLLALHNEQFF. In nucleotides, the CDR3 is TGCAGCGTACTGCTAGCACTCCACAATGAGCAGTTCTTC.

This clonotype is a singleton in its sample. The J gene is TRBJ2-7, the V gene TRBV20-1, with 15 bases that match TRBD2. Germline V gene lookup returns CDR1 DFQATT and CDR2 SNEGSKA (reference sequence). With V trimmed by 3 bases and J by 4 bases, 7 bases remained unmatched. This CDR3 comprises 16 residues. The CDR3 region has the DNA TGCAGTGCTAGCGGACTAGCGGGAGGGAATTATTACGAGCAGTACTTC. Its translation is CSASGLAGGNYYEQYF.

This clonotype was observed a few times. The chain has TRBV7-2 and TRBJ1-5; D perhaps matches TRBD1 (6 bases). From germline, CDR1 is SGHTA and CDR2 FQGNSA. The CDR3 has 13 amino acids. V was cut by 6 bases and J by 7 bases, with 13 bases left in between. CDR3 protein: CASSQQGGQPQHF. CDR3 nucleotide sequence: TGTGCCAGCAGTCAACAGGGTGGCCAGCCCCAGCATTTT. The variable domain in full, with the rest retrieved from reference TRBV7-2 and TRBJ1-5, is GAGVSQSPSNKVTEKGKDVELRCDPISGHTALYWYRQSLGQGLEFLIYFQGNSAPDKSGLPSDRFSAERTGGSVSTLTIQRTQQEDSAVYLCASSQQGGQPQHFGDGTRLSIL.

The chain employs TRBV2 and TRBJ1-1; 9 nucleotides align to TRBD1. This CDR3 region has 14 residues. V shed 6 bases, J shed 11 bases, and the junction held 13 bases outside the gene matches. The germline V gene encodes CDR1 SNHLY and CDR2 FYNNEI. CDR3 protein: CASSHNTGGAGAFF. For the CDR3, the DNA is TGTGCCAGCAGCCACAACACAGGGGGCGCCGGGGCTTTCTTT.

The chain is built from TRBV5-6 and TRBJ1-6; perhaps TRBD1 as D (5 bases). Germline assignment: CDR1 SGHDT and CDR2 YYEEEE. The CDR3 is 15 amino acids. V lost 0 bases, J lost 8 bases, and 12 bases lay in between. CDR3: CASSLEVGVDSPLHF. The CDR3 nucleotides read TGTGCCAGCAGCTTGGAGGTAGGGGTGGATTCACCCCTCCACTTT.

The V and J genes are TRBV28 and TRBJ1-2; 7 bases line up with TRBD1. The V and J ends lost 6 bases and 2 bases, in that order; junction bases with no gene match: 6. Germline-derived CDR1 and CDR2 are MDHEN and SYDVKM. This CDR3 has 14 amino acids. Here the CDR3 DNA reads TGTGCCAGCAGAGATAGGACAGGCAACTATGGCTACACCTTC. Protein sequence: CASRDRTGNYGYTF.

V gene TRBV29-1 combines with J gene TRBJ1-5; D not resolved. The CDR3 spans 12 residues. Germline assignment: CDR1 SQVTM and CDR2 ANQGSEA. Trimming stripped 6 bases from V and 9 bases from J, with 15 bases between. CDR3 bases: TGCAGCGTAGAGAGCGGCGTGGGGCCCCAGCATTTT. Its translation is CSVESGVGPQHF.

This clonotype was observed a few times. J is TRBJ1-5 and V is TRBV7-2; D is uncertain. Germline V gene sequence: CDR1 SGHTA, CDR2 FQGNSA. Between the trimmed V and J ends, which lost 5 bases and 5 bases, there was a span of 10 bases. The CDR3 totals 13 residues. The CDR3 loop reads CASSLYLDQPQHF. CDR3 DNA sequence: TGTGCCAGCAGCCTTTACTTGGATCAGCCCCAGCATTTT.

In this sample, this clonotype turned up a few times. The genes are TRBV30 and TRBJ2-5; D unresolved. CDR1 and CDR2 (germline): GTSNPN, SVGIG (reference sequence). The CDR3 is 13 amino acids. V shed 1 base and J shed 4 bases, with 10 bases lying between them. CDR3: CAWSGRLRETQYF. The CDR3, as DNA: TGTGCCTGGAGTGGACGTTTAAGAGAGACCCAGTACTTC.

In its sample, this clonotype was seen once. The V gene is TRBV28, the J gene TRBJ1-1; D call uncertain. V was shortened by 6 bases and J by 0 bases, with 8 bases between the two germline ends. The CDR3 is 13 amino acids. Germline V gene lookup returns CDR1 MDHEN and CDR2 SYDVKM. As DNA, the CDR3 is TGTGCCAGCAGGGGAGCAGTGAACACTGAAGCTTTCTTT. Amino acid sequence: CASRGAVNTEAFF.

The chain combines TRBV28 with TRBJ2-5, with 10 bases aligning to TRBD2. The CDR3 spans 15 residues. Germline trimming cut 5 bases from V and 2 bases from J; bases unmatched to any gene: 5. Germline-derived CDR1 and CDR2 are MDHEN and SYDVKM. Here the CDR3 reads CASSRTSGPQETQYF. The CDR3 DNA follows: TGTGCCAGCAGTCGGACTAGCGGACCACAAGAGACCCAGTACTTC.

This clonotype was detected a few times. The chain recombines TRBV7-9 with TRBJ1-5; D call uncertain. V lost 5 bases to trimming and J lost 4 bases, with 15 bases between them. The CDR3 runs 15 residues. Germline lookup yields CDR1 SEHNR and CDR2 FQNEAQ (reference sequence). In nucleotides, the CDR3 is TGTGCCAGCAGCCGCGGTGGTCTAGCTAATCAGCCCCAGCATTTT. It codes for CASSRGGLANQPQHF.

This clonotype has more than one count but fewer than ten. The rearrangement joins TRBV12-3 or TRBV12-4 to TRBJ1-2; D perhaps matches TRBD1 (6 bases). This CDR3 has 15 residues. V lost 5 bases and J 3 bases, leaving 16 bases between the germline ends. The CDR3 is CASSPGTRGYYGYTF. The CDR3 DNA sequence: TGTGCCAGCAGTCCCGGGACAAGGGGGTACTATGGCTACACCTTC.

This clonotype was seen only once. The rearrangement links TRBV12-3 or TRBV12-4 to TRBJ2-1, with 7 bases identical to TRBD1. This CDR3 has 15 amino acids. With V trimmed by 3 bases and J by 4 bases, 6 bases remained unmatched. CDR3 DNA sequence: TGTGCCAGCAGTTTGGGCAGGGGGTTTTACAATGAGCAGTTCTTC. This translates into CASSLGRGFYNEQFF.

The chain combines TRBV27 with TRBJ2-3, with TRBD2 as a possible D gene (6 bases). The CDR3 contains 15 residues. The germline CDR1 and CDR2 sequences are MNHEY and SMNVEV (reference sequence). V lost 3 bases and J 0 bases, leaving 10 bases between the germline ends. The CDR3 DNA sequence: TGTGCCAGCAGTTTTAGCGGAGCTAGCACAGATACGCAGTATTTT. Its protein product is CASSFSGASTDTQYF.

This chain uses TRBV19 with TRBJ1-5; 8 positions agree with TRBD1. The CDR3 extends over 13 amino acids. V dropped 7 bases and J dropped 5; count of bases not matched to a gene: 4. Germline CDR1 is LNHDA and CDR2 is SQIVND (reference sequence). The CDR3 DNA follows: TGTGCCAGTAACAGGGGACAGGATCAGCCCCAGCATTTT. This translates into CASNRGQDQPQHF.

The chain is built from TRBV20-1 and TRBJ2-7; a weak D match, TRBD1 (5 bases). Germline V gene data show CDR1 as DFQATT and CDR2 as SNEGSKA (reference sequence). This CDR3 is built from 13 residues. V was pared by 5 bases and J by 7 bases, with 18 bases between. The CDR3 DNA is TGCAGTGCTCCCCCCCTACAGGATGGAGAGCAGTACTTC. This gives the protein CSAPPLQDGEQYF.

V and J are TRBV6-2 or TRBV6-3 and TRBJ1-5; D not resolved. The germline V gene encodes CDR1 MNHEY and CDR2 SVGEGT. This CDR3 spans 12 amino acids. V gave up 5 bases and J gave up 6 bases, with 8 bases separating them. This CDR3 is CASSDESQPQHF. DNA for the CDR3: TGTGCCAGCAGTGACGAGAGTCAGCCCCAGCATTTT.

The chain links TRBV12-3 or TRBV12-4 to TRBJ2-5, with 12 positions matching TRBD2. The CDR3 is 15 residues long. The trim removed 3 bases at V and 3 bases at J, leaving 2 bases unmatched. The CDR3 coding sequence is TGTGCCAGCAGTTTCCGACTAGCGGGAGAAGAGACCCAGTACTTC. This sequence encodes CASSFRLAGEETQYF.